This T cell receptor (beta chain) is from a study of shared clonotypes between healthy human individuals. Across the whole study: Plates per donor: three CD4 naive, three CD4 memory, two CD8 naive, one CD8 memory. Regarding the study as a whole: Naive CD4 clonotypes overlapped across a handful of donors at about 5.2%.

For each subset, genomic DNA was distributed in equal portions over several immunoSEQ plates. Produced via immunoSEQ multiplex PCR; TCRdb's table is partial and in-frame only. The sample holds about 1.1 million clones; approximately 78% are singletons and the top ten take under 0.6%. The CDR3 covers 15 residues. V trimming: 5 bases; J trimming: 2 bases; junction bases outside the gene matches: 6. Germline CDR1 and CDR2: MDHEN and SYDVKM. As to this clone: Its antigen is not known.

Sequencing used memory CD4+ T cells from PBMCs. The sample's subset: CD45RA-negative fraction. The chain couples TRBV28 to TRBJ2-7; 10 bases agree with TRBD2. This sequence was found in a man younger than 35 in good health. Some clones in this sample may be carry-over from other donors' samples. The CDR3 protein is CASSTTSGTPYEQYF. CDR3 coding DNA: TGTGCCAGCAGTACTACTAGCGGGACCCCCTACGAGCAGTACTTC.